This T cell receptor beta chain was recorded in a study of cytomegalovirus exposure and HLA in healthy donors. Whole-study results and caveats: Donors belonging to an Asian-associated ancestry cluster reportedly showed fewer N-insertions in productive TCRs than the roughly 670-donor mean, according to what a later analysis found. Later, TCR association rates were found to vary by HLA locus, highest for DRB1 and lowest for HLA-C. The study recorded 150 to 200 TCR beta chains that were cytomegalovirus-associated. Later analysis demonstrated an association between a missense DCLRE1C variant and TCR beta V- and J-gene trimming.

In regard to this clone: Its cognate antigen is unknown.

Germline CDR1 and CDR2: ENHRY and SYGVKD. Trimming took 5 bases from V and 6 from J; bases not matched to a gene: 8. The CDR3 is made up of 14 amino acids. Primers: 60 Vbeta forward and 13 Jbeta reverse. The data were produced by immunoSEQ multiplex PCR, yet TCRdb's version contains in-frame clones alone and is incomplete. Among some 100,000 clones, around 70% were seen once, and the ten largest hold 5.4%. The sample comprised PBMCs. The chain combines TRBV10-3 with TRBJ2-7; 9 bases fit TRBD1. This clonotype was obtained from a woman between 70 and 85 years old in good health and CMV-seropositive. DNA for the CDR3: TGTGCCATCAGTCCGGGACAGGGAGTTTCCGAGCAGTACTTC. Protein sequence: CAISPGQGVSEQYF.